Listed below are T cell receptor beta chains from one sample, sequenced in a study of blood T cell repertoires in COVID-19. Assay used: immunoSEQ multiplex PCR; TCRdb lists only in-frame clones, some missing. The table includes around 250,000 clones, roughly 90% detected once. Specimen: peripheral blood. The receptors were sampled from a man aged 60-69 years with acute or convalescent COVID-19. The CDR3 runs from the conserved cysteine through the conserved F or W. A D gene is named only where the DNA matches it firmly. Only some rows state a clone size, as once, few, many or a class for expanded clones.

v_gene	abundance	j_gene	d_gene	CDR3aa	CDR3nt
TRBV5-1	NA	TRBJ2-5	TRBD1	CASSLEQGSMETQYF	TGCGCCAGCAGCTTGGAACAGGGGAGCATGGAGACCCAGTACTTC
TRBV28	NA	TRBJ1-1	NA	CASSEEGQPEAFF	TGTGCCAGCAGCGAAGAGGGCCAGCCTGAAGCTTTCTTT
TRBV7-9	NA	TRBJ1-2	NA	CASSLGLGGGYTF	TGTGCCAGCAGCTTAGGGCTAGGCGGGGGCTACACCTTC
TRBV29-1	NA	TRBJ1-3	NA	CSVESSGNTIYF	TGCAGCGTTGAGAGCTCTGGAAACACCATATATTTT
TRBV12-3/TRBV12-4	NA	TRBJ1-2	NA	CASSLSSNYGYTF	TGTGCCAGCAGTTTGTCTTCCAACTATGGCTACACCTTC
TRBV30	once	TRBJ1-1	NA	CAWGLGENTEAFF	TGTGCCTGGGGTCTCGGGGAGAACACTGAAGCTTTCTTT
TRBV7-3	NA	TRBJ2-5	TRBD1	CASSPLGGQGEETQYF	TGTGCCAGCAGCCCCCTTGGGGGACAGGGAGAAGAGACCCAGTACTTC
TRBV6-5	NA	TRBJ2-3	TRBD1	CASVRTGRTDTQYF	TGTGCCAGCGTGAGGACAGGCCGCACAGATACGCAGTATTTT
TRBV6-2/TRBV6-3	few	TRBJ2-3	NA	CASSYSGGVDTQYF	TGTGCCAGCAGTTACTCGGGGGGAGTAGATACGCAGTATTTT
TRBV6-1	NA	TRBJ2-3	NA	CASSEGADTQYF	TGTGCCAGCAGTGAAGGCGCAGATACGCAGTATTTT
TRBV7-2	NA	TRBJ2-2	TRBD1	CASSLVGQGGWNTGELFF	TGTGCCAGCAGCTTAGTGGGACAGGGTGGTTGGAACACCGGGGAGCTGTTTTTT
TRBV19	NA	TRBJ2-4	NA	CASSPRAWGIQYF	TGTGCCAGTAGCCCCAGGGCGTGGGGCATTCAGTACTTC
TRBV6-1	NA	TRBJ2-3	TRBD2	CASSEGNSGGGNTQYF	TGTGCCAGCAGTGAGGGAAATAGCGGGGGGGGAAATACGCAGTATTTT
TRBV5-6	NA	TRBJ2-7	TRBD2	CASSSRAGGTEQYF	TGTGCCAGCAGCTCACGAGCGGGGGGGACCGAGCAGTACTTC
TRBV6-6	NA	TRBJ2-2	TRBD1	CASRNSGTGGFGELFF	TGTGCCAGCAGGAACTCCGGGACAGGGGGTTTCGGGGAGCTGTTTTTT
TRBV2	once	TRBJ2-5	TRBD2	CASTPPRTRIGETQYF	TGTGCCAGCACCCCCCCACGGACTAGAATTGGAGAGACCCAGTACTTC
TRBV4-3	NA	TRBJ1-1	NA	CASSQDLGTQARVTEAFF	TGCGCCAGCAGCCAAGATCTGGGAACCCAGGCGCGGGTCACTGAAGCTTTCTTT
TRBV28	NA	TRBJ2-5	NA	CASSFGGVGRETQYF	TGTGCCAGCAGTTTTGGGGGAGTCGGGAGAGAGACCCAGTACTTC
TRBV19	NA	TRBJ2-4	TRBD2	CASSTGTSGSKNIQYF	TGTGCCAGTAGTACCGGGACTAGCGGCTCCAAAAACATTCAGTACTTC
TRBV19	NA	TRBJ2-3	TRBD1	CASSRPGQGATDTQYF	TGTGCCAGTAGTAGGCCGGGACAGGGGGCCACAGATACGCAGTATTTT
TRBV19	few	TRBJ2-2	NA	CASSVGLITGELFF	TGTGCCAGTAGCGTAGGACTAATCACCGGGGAGCTGTTTTTT
TRBV19	NA	TRBJ1-5	NA	CASSSPTLGNQPQHF	TGTGCCAGTAGTTCCCCAACCCTCGGGAATCAGCCCCAGCATTTT
TRBV15	NA	TRBJ2-2	NA	CATSRGAGKLFF	TGTGCCACCAGCAGGGGAGCTGGGAAGCTGTTTTTT
TRBV2	few	TRBJ1-4	TRBD1	CASSVRGQNEKLFF	TGTGCCAGCAGTGTTAGGGGACAGAATGAAAAACTGTTTTTT
TRBV4-1	NA	TRBJ2-5	TRBD2	CASSQQAGAGETQYF	TGCGCCAGCAGCCAACAAGCGGGAGCGGGAGAGACCCAGTACTTC
TRBV7-2	NA	TRBJ2-7	TRBD1	CASSLANLGQGAYEQYF	TGTGCCAGCAGCTTAGCGAACCTGGGACAGGGGGCCTACGAGCAGTACTTC
TRBV19	NA	TRBJ1-2	NA	CASSIAGMGAGYTF	TGTGCCAGTAGTATAGCCGGGATGGGGGCTGGCTACACCTTC
TRBV24-1	NA	TRBJ2-3	TRBD1	CATSDSGTGYADTQYF	TGTGCCACCAGTGACTCCGGGACAGGGTATGCAGATACGCAGTATTTT
TRBV7-3	NA	TRBJ2-1	NA	CASSLAQAEKEQFF	TGTGCCAGCAGCTTAGCCCAGGCCGAGAAGGAGCAGTTCTTC
TRBV5-1	NA	TRBJ2-3	NA	CASSLISDTQYF	TGCGCCAGCAGCTTGATTTCGGATACGCAGTATTTT
TRBV28	NA	TRBJ2-3	NA	CASSSETDTQYF	TGTGCCAGCAGCAGCGAAACAGATACGCAGTATTTT
TRBV5-1	NA	TRBJ2-1	NA	CASSGERAKGYYNEQFF	TGCGCCAGTTCGGGGGAGAGGGCTAAAGGGTACTACAATGAGCAGTTCTTC
TRBV5-6	once	TRBJ2-7	TRBD1	CASSRVGGAGPDEQYF	TGTGCCAGCAGCCGCGTAGGGGGCGCAGGCCCGGACGAGCAGTACTTC